Given below is one T cell receptor (beta chain) in context. Its antigen is as yet unknown. The sample originates from a study of shared clonotypes between healthy human individuals. Trimming left V 8 bases short and J 4 bases short, with 12 bases between. This CDR3 is built from 12 residues. The V gene's germline CDR1 is MDHEN and CDR2 SYDVKM. Each replicate PCR on the sorted subsets used about 220 ng DNA (around 30,000 T cell genomes). Libraries were prepared by immunoSEQ multiplex PCR; TCRdb keeps only in-frame clonotypes and omits some of them. The repertoire holds hundreds of thousands of clones, with 74% as singletons. The study, taken as a whole, reports: A few donors had about 5% of their naive CD4 clonotypes in common. Expectations were that clonotype sharing among donors would be affected by sequencing depth. Lower generation probabilities were found for non-shared clonotypes than for those shared by all four donors.

The sample taken for sequencing was memory CD4+ T cells sorted from blood. As for subset: CD45RA-negative fraction. The clonotype originates from a woman in her 30s in good health. The rearrangement links TRBV28 to TRBJ2-7, with D unresolved. Here the CDR3 reads CASGLTKYEQYF. The CDR3 DNA sequence: TGTGCCAGCGGCCTAACCAAATACGAGCAGTACTTC.